A single T cell receptor beta chain is shown here with its context. The CDR3 sequence is 24 residues long. Germline CDR1 and CDR2: KGHSH and LQKENI. Trimming left V 1 base short and J 0 bases short, with 35 bases between. The data derive from a study of blood T cell repertoires in COVID-19. Assay: immunoSEQ multiplex PCR; the TCRdb copy retains only in-frame clones and omits some. The top ten hold approximately 6.1% of the sample, which has some 200,000 clones, 65% to 90% seen once. The chain employs TRBV18 and TRBJ2-3, with D tentatively TRBD2 (11 bases). The receptor comes from a man older than 75 with acute or convalescent COVID-19. The sample was peripheral blood. As DNA, the CDR3 is TGTGCCAGCTCACCACGGCCGGGACAGGGGTGGACTAGCGGGTCGTCTTCTAGCACAGATACGCAGTATTTT. Amino acid sequence: CASSPRPGQGWTSGSSSSTDTQYF.